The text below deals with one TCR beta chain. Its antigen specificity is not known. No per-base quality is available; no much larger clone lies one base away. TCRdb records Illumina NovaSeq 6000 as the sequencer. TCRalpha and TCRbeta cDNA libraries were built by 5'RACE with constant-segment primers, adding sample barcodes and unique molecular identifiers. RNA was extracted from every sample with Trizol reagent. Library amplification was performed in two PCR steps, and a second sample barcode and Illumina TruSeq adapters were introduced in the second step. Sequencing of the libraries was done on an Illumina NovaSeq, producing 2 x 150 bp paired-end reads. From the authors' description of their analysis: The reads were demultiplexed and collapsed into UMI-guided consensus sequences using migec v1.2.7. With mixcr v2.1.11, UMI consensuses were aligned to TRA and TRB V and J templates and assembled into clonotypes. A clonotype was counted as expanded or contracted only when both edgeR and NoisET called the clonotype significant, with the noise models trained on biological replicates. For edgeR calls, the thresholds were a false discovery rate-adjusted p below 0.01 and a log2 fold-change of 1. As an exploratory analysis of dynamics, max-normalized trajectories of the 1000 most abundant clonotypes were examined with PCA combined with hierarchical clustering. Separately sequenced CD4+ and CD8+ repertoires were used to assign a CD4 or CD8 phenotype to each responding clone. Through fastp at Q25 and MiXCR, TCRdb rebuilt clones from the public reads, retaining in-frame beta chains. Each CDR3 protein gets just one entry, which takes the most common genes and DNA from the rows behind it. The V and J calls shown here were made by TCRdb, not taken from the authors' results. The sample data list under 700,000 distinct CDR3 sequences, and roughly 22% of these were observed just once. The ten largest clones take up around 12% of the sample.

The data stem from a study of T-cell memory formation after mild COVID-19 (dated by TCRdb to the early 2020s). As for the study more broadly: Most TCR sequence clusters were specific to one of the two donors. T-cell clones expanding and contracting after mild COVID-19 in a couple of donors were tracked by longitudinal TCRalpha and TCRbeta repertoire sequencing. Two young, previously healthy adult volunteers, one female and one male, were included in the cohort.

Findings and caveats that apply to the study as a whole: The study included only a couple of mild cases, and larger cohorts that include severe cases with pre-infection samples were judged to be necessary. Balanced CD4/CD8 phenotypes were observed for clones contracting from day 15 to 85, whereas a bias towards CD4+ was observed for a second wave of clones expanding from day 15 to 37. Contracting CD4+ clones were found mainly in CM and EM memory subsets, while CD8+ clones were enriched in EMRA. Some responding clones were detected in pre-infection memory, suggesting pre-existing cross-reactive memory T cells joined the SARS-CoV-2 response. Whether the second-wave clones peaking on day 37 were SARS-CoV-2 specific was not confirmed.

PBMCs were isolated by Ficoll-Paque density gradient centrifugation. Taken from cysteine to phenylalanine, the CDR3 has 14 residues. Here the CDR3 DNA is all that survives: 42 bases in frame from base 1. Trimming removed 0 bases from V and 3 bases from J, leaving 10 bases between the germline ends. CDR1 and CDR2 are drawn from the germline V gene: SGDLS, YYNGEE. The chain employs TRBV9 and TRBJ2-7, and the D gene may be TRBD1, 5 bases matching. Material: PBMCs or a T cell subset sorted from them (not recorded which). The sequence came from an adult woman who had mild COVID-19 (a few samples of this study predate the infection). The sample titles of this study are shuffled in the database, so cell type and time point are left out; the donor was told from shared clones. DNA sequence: TGTGCCAGCAGCGTAGGATCAGGGAACTACGAGCAGTACTTC. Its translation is CASSVGSGNYEQYF. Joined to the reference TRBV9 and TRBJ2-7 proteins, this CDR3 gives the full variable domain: DSGVTQTPKHLITATGQRVTLRCSPRSGDLSVYWYQQSLDQGLQFLIQYYNGEERAKGNILERFSAQQFPDLHSELNLSSLELGDSALYFCASSVGSGNYEQYFGPGTRLTVT.